This T cell receptor beta chain was profiled in a study of shared clonotypes between healthy human individuals. Per germline, CDR1 MNHEY and CDR2 SVGAGI. CDR3 length equals 15 residues. V lost 6 bases and J 0 bases, leaving 12 bases between the germline ends. General study results and limits: A few donors held around 5% of naive CD4 clonotypes in common. Non-shared clonotypes showed lower generation probabilities than clonotypes common to all four donors.

Note on this clone: The antigen remains undetermined.

The sorted-subset replicate PCRs were given 200 ng DNA, which is tens of thousands of T cell genomes. Produced via immunoSEQ multiplex PCR; TCRdb's table is partial and in-frame only. Counted here are 600,000 to 700,000 clones, 73% occurring once; the ten biggest clones make up more than 1.5%. The TCR comes from a woman in her twenties or thirties in good health. Sequenced sample: memory CD4+ T cells sorted from blood. Subset reported: CD45RA-negative fraction. J is TRBJ2-1 and V is TRBV6-5, with D perhaps matching TRBD1 or TRBD2 (5 bases each). CDR3 in amino acids: CASSRGPTSYNEQFF. The CDR3 region has the DNA TGTGCCAGCAGCCGGGGACCGACCTCCTACAATGAGCAGTTCTTC.